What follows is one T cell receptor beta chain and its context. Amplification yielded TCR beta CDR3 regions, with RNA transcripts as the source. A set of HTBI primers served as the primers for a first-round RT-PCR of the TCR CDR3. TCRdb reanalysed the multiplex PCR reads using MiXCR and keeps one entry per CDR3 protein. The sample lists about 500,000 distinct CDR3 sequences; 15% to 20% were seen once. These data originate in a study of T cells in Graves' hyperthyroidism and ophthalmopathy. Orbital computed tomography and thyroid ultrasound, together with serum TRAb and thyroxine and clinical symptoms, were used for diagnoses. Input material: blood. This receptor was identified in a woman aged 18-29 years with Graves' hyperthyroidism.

The CDR3 region has the DNA TGTGCCAGCAGCCCTATCTCAATAGCATTAAATCAGCCCCAGCATTTT. This codes for CASSPISIALNQPQHF. The V call is TRBV7-8, the J call TRBJ1-5; D gene ambiguous. The CDR3 has 16 residues. Trimming shortened V by 5 bases and J by 4 bases, and 18 bases separated the two germline ends. The germline V gene encodes CDR1 SGHVS and CDR2 FQNEAQ.